Detailed here is one TCR beta chain. What it binds is unknown. Each cell subset's genomic DNA was divided evenly among several immunoSEQ plates. TCRdb's copy holds only in-frame clones and misses some; the assay was immunoSEQ multiplex PCR. The table lists over 850,000 clones, about 84% of them singletons. The sample comes from a study of shared clonotypes between healthy human individuals. Germline V gene data show CDR1 as SEHNR and CDR2 as FQNEAQ (reference sequence). V shed 0 bases and J shed 2 bases, with 10 bases lying between them. The CDR3 is 15 amino acids. The study's findings and limits: Compared with memory subsets, naive subsets generally had larger estimated richness.

Sequenced material: memory CD4+ T cells from PBMCs. Subset defined: CD45RA-negative fraction. The receptor was isolated from a man aged 18 to 29 in good health. Some clones in this sample may be carry-over from other donors' samples. The V gene is TRBV7-9, the J gene TRBJ1-2; D not certain. The CDR3: CASSLAGAGNYGYTF. CDR3 DNA: TGTGCCAGCAGCTTAGCGGGAGCGGGGAACTATGGCTACACCTTC.